The 8 T cell receptor beta chains listed next were all sequenced from one sample in a study of early T cells in non-severe SARS-CoV-2 infection (dated by TCRdb to the early 2020s). Libraries were prepared through 5' RACE. TCRdb lists the instrument as NextSeq 500. TCRdb reprocessing: public reads trimmed at Q25 with fastp, clones called with MiXCR, in-frame beta chains kept. CDR3 protein duplicates are merged, each entry listing the most common genes and DNA. For this sample the table gives just under 90,000 distinct CDR3 sequences, of which roughly 14% were detected only once. The ten most abundant clones make up around 7% of the sample. The sequencing input was whole blood. The receptor set was obtained from an adult who was a healthcare worker with PCR-confirmed SARS-CoV-2 infection or an uninfected control (not recorded which).

This clonotype was recorded many times. V gene TRBV2 combines with J gene TRBJ2-3, with 8 bases fitting TRBD2. The CDR3 extends over 11 amino acids. CDR1 is SNHLY and CDR2 is FYNNEI in the germline V gene. J gave up 10 bases and V 7 bases, and 4 bases lay outside the gene matches. The CDR3 spells CASTSGSAQYF. The CDR3, as DNA: TGTGCCAGCACAAGCGGGAGTGCGCAGTATTTT.

The chain employs TRBV20-1 and TRBJ2-1, with TRBD2 identical over 8 bases. The germline CDR1 and CDR2 sequences are DFQATT and SNEGSKA (reference sequence). The CDR3 extends over 16 amino acids. The ends lost 0 bases at V and 4 bases at J; junction bases unmatched: 8. CDR3 DNA sequence: TGCAGTGCTAGAGATCCCCGACTAGCGAGTTACAATGAGCAGTTCTTC. Protein sequence: CSARDPRLASYNEQFF.

The J gene is TRBJ2-1, the V gene TRBV21-1. TRBV21-1 is a listed pseudogene. The CDR3 loop spans 13 amino acids. The DNA for the CDR3 is TGTGCCAGCAGCACCCAGACTGACAATGAGCAGTTCTTC. Amino acid sequence: CASSTQTDNEQFF.

The J gene is TRBJ2-1, the V gene TRBV28; TRBD1 matches 8 bases. Germline V CDR1 and CDR2: MDHEN, SYDVKM. J was trimmed by 7 bases and V by 5 bases; bases with no gene match: 10. This CDR3 comprises 15 residues. The CDR3 nucleotides read TGTGCCAGCAGTGCCCTGGACAGGGTTGGGAATGAGCAGTTCTTC. Translated: CASSALDRVGNEQFF. The whole variable domain, filled in from reference TRBV28 and TRBJ2-1, reads DVKVTQSSRYLVKRTGEKVFLECVQDMDHENMFWYRQDPGLGLRLIYFSYDVKMKEKGDIPEGYSVSREKKERFSLILESASTNQTSMYLCASSALDRVGNEQFFGPGTRLTVL.

This clonotype showed up many times. The chain is built from TRBV18 and TRBJ1-4; tentative D call: TRBD1 (6 bases). Germline V CDR1 and CDR2: KGHSH, LQKENI. This CDR3 has 14 amino acids. The V gene lost 3 bases and the J gene lost 8 bases, with 13 bases spanning the gap. Here the CDR3 reads CASSPEQGREKLFF. CDR3 nucleotide sequence: TGTGCCAGCTCACCGGAACAGGGTCGAGAAAAACTGTTTTTT.

CDR3 in DNA: TGCGCCAGCAGCCAAGACGCAGGGGCGAGGGAGCAGTACTTC. Translation gives CASSQDAGAREQYF. This sequence joins TRBV4-1 and TRBJ2-7, with TRBD1 as a possible D gene (6 bases). Trimming cost V 0 bases and J 7 bases, with 13 bases left between them. Germline assignment: CDR1 MGHRA and CDR2 YSYEKL. CDR3 length equals 14 residues.

This clonotype turned up a few times. The chain links TRBV6-2 or TRBV6-3 to TRBJ2-7; D possibly uses TRBD1 or TRBD2 (5 bases each). This CDR3 contains 15 residues. CDR1 is MNHEY, CDR2 SVGEGT, per germline. The V and J ends lost 2 bases and 1 base respectively, with 12 bases between them. The CDR3 here is CASSYGLGESYEQYF. The CDR3 DNA is TGTGCCAGCAGTTACGGCCTAGGGGAGTCCTACGAGCAGTACTTC.

The rearrangement joins TRBV27 to TRBJ1-5; D ambiguous. Germline values: CDR1 MNHEY, CDR2 SMNVEV (reference sequence). The CDR3 sequence is 9 residues long. The V gene lost 7 bases and the J gene lost 5 bases, with 0 bases spanning the gap. This CDR3 reads CASNQPQHF. CDR3 DNA sequence: TGTGCCAGCAATCAGCCCCAGCATTTT.